The present entry profiles one T cell receptor beta chain with its context. Its cognate antigen is unknown. Naive-designated CD8 cells lacked CD45RO, were positively enriched for CCR7, and omitted terminally differentiated effector memory CD45RA+ cells. Participating donors were healthy, HIV-negative adults free of recent acute infections or vaccinations. The sample belongs to a study of shared clonotypes between healthy human individuals. Study results and limitations: The study generally estimated greater richness for naive than memory subsets. The generation probabilities recorded for non-shared clonotypes fell below those of clonotypes shared by all four donors.

Every subset's genomic DNA went evenly onto several immunoSEQ plates. Clones were sequenced by immunoSEQ multiplex PCR, and TCRdb holds only the in-frame ones, with some missing. The table records about 2 million clones, approximately 94% of them present only once. The clonotype originates from a young man in good health. Specimen: naive CD8+ T cells sorted from blood.

CDR3 residues: CACGTGAPYEQYF. For the CDR3, the DNA is TGTGCGTGCGGGACAGGGGCCCCCTACGAGCAGTACTTC. The chain couples TRBV28 to TRBJ2-7, with 10 bases aligning to TRBD1. The CDR3 length is 13 residues. Germline CDR1 and CDR2: MDHEN and SYDVKM.